The next 9 T cell receptor beta chains were all read from a single sample in a study of T cell changes during pregnancy in multiple sclerosis. Measured with immunoSEQ multiplex PCR; TCRdb has only the in-frame clones, and not every one. The sample has some 130,000 clones, roughly 96% seen once. Sequenced here: peripheral blood, sampled after pregnancy. These receptors were collected from a female donor with multiple sclerosis, enrolled in a pregnancy study.

The chain couples TRBV7-2 to TRBJ2-1, with TRBD1 identical over 8 bases. V gave up 5 bases and J gave up 4 bases; unmatched junction bases: 7. The CDR3 contains 15 residues. In germline, CDR1 is SGHTA, CDR2 FQGNSA. This CDR3 is CASSQGQVLYNEQFF. The CDR3 DNA is TGTGCCAGCAGCCAGGGACAGGTCTTGTACAATGAGCAGTTCTTC.

The V gene is TRBV29-1, the J gene TRBJ1-2; D is ambiguous. Trimming removed 1 base at V and 8 bases at J, with 17 bases between. Germline lookup yields CDR1 SQVTM and CDR2 ANQGSEA. The length of the CDR3 is 14 residues. CDR3 bases: TGCAGCGTTGAAGGTTTCGGCCCGCTAGAGGGCTACACCTTC. It translates to CSVEGFGPLEGYTF.

The CDR3 region has the DNA TGTGCCAGCAGCTTACCGGAGGGGGCCTTTTTCTACACTGAAGCTTTCTTT. Amino acid sequence: CASSLPEGAFFYTEAFF. This chain connects TRBV7-2 to TRBJ1-1, with TRBD1 matching 7 bases. CDR3 size: 17 residues. From germline, CDR1 is SGHTA and CDR2 FQGNSA. V was pared by 2 bases and J by 3 bases, with 12 bases of the junction left unmatched.

The V gene is TRBV27, the J gene TRBJ1-1; possibly TRBD1 for D (6 bases). CDR3 length: 16 amino acids. Trimming took off 0 bases at V and 4 bases at J, with 15 bases between the two ends. The V gene's germline CDR1 is MNHEY and CDR2 SMNVEV (reference sequence). The CDR3 sequence is CASSLSPGGRGTEAFF. In DNA, the CDR3 is TGTGCCAGCAGTTTATCCCCGGGGGGGCGAGGCACTGAAGCTTTCTTT.

V gene TRBV27 combines with J gene TRBJ2-1; D possibly corresponds to TRBD2 (5 bases). Trimming shortened V by 1 base and J by 8 bases, and 9 bases separated the two germline ends. The CDR3 has 13 amino acids. Germline V gene lookup returns CDR1 MNHEY and CDR2 SMNVEV (reference sequence). Here the CDR3 reads CASSLLTMDEQFF. The CDR3 nucleotides read TGTGCCAGCAGTTTATTGACTATGGATGAGCAGTTCTTC.

The chain has TRBV5-1 and TRBJ1-6, with D perhaps matching TRBD1 (6 bases). The CDR3 covers 18 residues. Germline values: CDR1 SGHRS, CDR2 YFSETQ. V was cut by 4 bases and J by 4 bases, with 21 bases left in between. The CDR3 is CASSQTQVTGRYNSPLHF. CDR3 nucleotide sequence: TGCGCCAGCAGCCAGACCCAGGTGACAGGACGGTATAATTCACCCCTCCACTTT.

The CDR3 is CASSGYGGSSYNEQFF. In DNA, the CDR3 is TGTGCCAGCAGCGGTTACGGCGGGAGCTCCTACAATGAGCAGTTCTTC. This chain connects TRBV9 to TRBJ2-1; the match to TRBD2 covers 7 bases. Germline V gene sequence: CDR1 SGDLS, CDR2 YYNGEE. This CDR3 contains 16 residues. After removal of 3 bases from V and 0 bases from J, the junction contained 6 bases not matched to a gene.

The chain links TRBV6-5 to TRBJ1-1; TRBD1 might be the D (5 bases). The CDR3 has 13 amino acids. Germline CDR1 reads MNHEY; CDR2 reads SVGAGI. Trimming stripped 2 bases from V and 1 base from J, with 5 bases between. The CDR3 region is CASSYQGNTEAFF. CDR3 bases: TGTGCCAGCAGTTACCAGGGGAACACTGAAGCTTTCTTT.

The genes are TRBV6-6 and TRBJ2-7, with TRBD2 matching 8 bases. V trimming: 6 bases; J trimming: 0 bases; junction bases outside the gene matches: 7. Per the germline V gene, CDR1 is MNHNY and CDR2 is SVGAGI (reference sequence). This CDR3 comprises 15 residues. The CDR3 reads CASRLSGGSSYEQYF. CDR3 DNA sequence: TGTGCCAGCAGACTGTCGGGAGGGAGCTCCTACGAGCAGTACTTC.